This T cell receptor (beta chain) was captured by sequencing in a study of identical twins. TCRdb redid the calling of the 5' RACE reads with MiXCR, one entry per CDR3 protein. The table lists approximately 210,000 distinct CDR3 sequences, 15% of them singletons. This CDR3 has 14 amino acids. V lost 1 base, J lost 1 base, and 9 bases lay in between. From germline, CDR1 is SQVTM and CDR2 ANQGSEA. This clonotype was seen a few times. These data were likewise used in another study, on T cells expressing NK-cell markers. From that second work: Cells sorted as CD3+CD56+NKG2C+, CD3+CD56+NKG2C- and CD3+CD56-NKG2C+ T cells supplied the TCR beta repertoires. Seven sequenced donors out of eight were HCMV-seropositive, one seronegative. Sorting was limited to alpha-beta TCR-expressing T cells with an anti-gamma-delta TCR antibody in several experiments. Expanded NKG2C+ T cell clones had unclear HCMV specificity.

The material sequenced was CD8+ T cells sorted from blood. The receptor's source is a young woman in good health. V and J are TRBV29-1 and TRBJ2-3; TRBD2 might be the D (6 bases). The CDR3 here is CSVEGGGGTDTQYF. The CDR3 DNA reads TGCAGCGTTGAAGGTGGAGGGGGCACAGATACGCAGTATTTT.